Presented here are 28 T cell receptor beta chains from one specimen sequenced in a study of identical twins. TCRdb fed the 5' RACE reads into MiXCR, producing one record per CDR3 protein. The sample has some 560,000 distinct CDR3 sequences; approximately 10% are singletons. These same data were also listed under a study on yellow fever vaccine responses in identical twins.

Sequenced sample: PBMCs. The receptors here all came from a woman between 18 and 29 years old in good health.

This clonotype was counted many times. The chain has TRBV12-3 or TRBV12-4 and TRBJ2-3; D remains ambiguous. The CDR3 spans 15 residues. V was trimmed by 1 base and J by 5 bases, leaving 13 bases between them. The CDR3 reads CASSLGVGAVDTQYF. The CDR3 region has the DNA TGTGCCAGCAGTTTAGGCGTTGGCGCGGTAGATACGCAGTATTTT.

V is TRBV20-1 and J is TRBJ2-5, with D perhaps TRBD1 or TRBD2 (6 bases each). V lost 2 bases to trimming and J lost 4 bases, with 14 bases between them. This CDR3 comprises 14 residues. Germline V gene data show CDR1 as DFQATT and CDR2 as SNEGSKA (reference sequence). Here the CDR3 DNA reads TGCAGTGCTAGACGGGGGCGTGGGGGAGAGACCCAGTACTTC. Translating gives CSARRGRGGETQYF.

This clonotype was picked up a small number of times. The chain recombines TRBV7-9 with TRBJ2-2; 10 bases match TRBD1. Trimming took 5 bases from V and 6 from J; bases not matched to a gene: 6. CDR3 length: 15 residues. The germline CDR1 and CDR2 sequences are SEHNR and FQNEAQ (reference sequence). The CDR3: CASSIGQGGSGELFF. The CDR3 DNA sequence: TGTGCCAGCAGCATTGGACAGGGGGGATCCGGGGAGCTGTTTTTT.

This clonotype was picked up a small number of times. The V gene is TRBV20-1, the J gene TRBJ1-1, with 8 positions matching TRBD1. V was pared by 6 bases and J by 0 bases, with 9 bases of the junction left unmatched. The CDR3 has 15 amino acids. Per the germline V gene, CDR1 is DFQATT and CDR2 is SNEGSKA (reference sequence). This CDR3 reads CSALRTGRMNTEAFF. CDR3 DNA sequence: TGCAGTGCCCTCCGGACAGGGCGGATGAACACTGAAGCTTTCTTT.

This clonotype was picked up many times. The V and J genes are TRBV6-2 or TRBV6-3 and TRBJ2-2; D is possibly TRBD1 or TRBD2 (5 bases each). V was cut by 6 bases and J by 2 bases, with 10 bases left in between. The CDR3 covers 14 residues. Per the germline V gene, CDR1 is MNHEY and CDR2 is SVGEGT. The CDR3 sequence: CASSRDLNTGELFF. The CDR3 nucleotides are TGTGCCAGCAGCCGGGACCTAAACACCGGGGAGCTGTTTTTT.

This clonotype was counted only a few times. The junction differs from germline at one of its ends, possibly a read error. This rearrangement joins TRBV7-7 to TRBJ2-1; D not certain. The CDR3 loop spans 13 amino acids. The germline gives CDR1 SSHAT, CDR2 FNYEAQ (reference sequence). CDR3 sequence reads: CASSLGDRHEQFF. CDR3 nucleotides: TGTGCTAGCAGCTTAGGAGATAGACATGAGCAGTTCTTC.

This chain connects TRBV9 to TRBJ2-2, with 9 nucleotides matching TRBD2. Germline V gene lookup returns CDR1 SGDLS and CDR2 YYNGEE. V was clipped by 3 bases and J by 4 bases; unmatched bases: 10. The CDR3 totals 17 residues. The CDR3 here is CASSALTSGISTGELFF. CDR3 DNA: TGTGCCAGCAGCGCTCTGACTAGCGGAATAAGCACCGGGGAGCTGTTTTTT.

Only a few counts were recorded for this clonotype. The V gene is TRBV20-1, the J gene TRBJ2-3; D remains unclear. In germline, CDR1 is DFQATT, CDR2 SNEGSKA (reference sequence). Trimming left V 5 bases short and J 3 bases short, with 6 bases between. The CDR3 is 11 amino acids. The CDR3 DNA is TGCAGTGCTTTACTGACAGATACGCAGTATTTT. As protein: CSALLTDTQYF.

The CDR3 coding sequence is TGCAGCGTGGGAACAGGGGATGGTAGCGAGCAGTACTTC. Its protein is CSVGTGDGSEQYF. The V and J genes are TRBV29-1 and TRBJ2-7; 7 nucleotides line up with TRBD1. Trimming at V came to 6 bases and at J to 6 bases, leaving 11 bases not matched to a gene. CDR1 and CDR2 from the germline V gene are SQVTM and ANQGSEA. This CDR3 is built from 13 residues.

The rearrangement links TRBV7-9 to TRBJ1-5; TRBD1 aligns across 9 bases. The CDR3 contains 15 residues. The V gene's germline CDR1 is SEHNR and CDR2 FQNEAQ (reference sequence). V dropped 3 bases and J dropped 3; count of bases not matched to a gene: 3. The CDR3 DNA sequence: TGTGCCAGCAGCTTTGGGACAGGGTTCAATCAGCCCCAGCATTTT. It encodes CASSFGTGFNQPQHF.

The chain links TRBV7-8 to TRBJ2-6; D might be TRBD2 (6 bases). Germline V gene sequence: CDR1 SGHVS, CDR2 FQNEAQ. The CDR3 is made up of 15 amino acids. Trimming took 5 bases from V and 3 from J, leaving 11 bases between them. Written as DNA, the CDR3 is TGTGCCAGCAGCCCGAGGGGAGGTGGGGCCAACGTCCTGACTTTC. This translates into CASSPRGGGANVLTF.

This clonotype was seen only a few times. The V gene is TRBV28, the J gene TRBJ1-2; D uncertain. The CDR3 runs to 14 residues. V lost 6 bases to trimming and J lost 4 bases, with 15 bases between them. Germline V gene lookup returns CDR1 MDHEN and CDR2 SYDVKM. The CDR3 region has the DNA TGTGCCAGCAGCTCCCCCGCATCGGGCTATGGCTACACCTTC. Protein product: CASSSPASGYGYTF.

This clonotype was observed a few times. In DNA form, the CDR3 reads TGTGCCAGCAGTTTGGCGGGAGACGACGAGCAGTACTTC. Encoded protein: CASSLAGDDEQYF. The rearrangement uses TRBV28 and TRBJ2-7; 7 bases fit TRBD2. The germline V gene encodes CDR1 MDHEN and CDR2 SYDVKM. There are 13 residues in the CDR3. With 3 bases clipped from V and 5 bases from J, the junction kept 4 bases outside the gene matches.

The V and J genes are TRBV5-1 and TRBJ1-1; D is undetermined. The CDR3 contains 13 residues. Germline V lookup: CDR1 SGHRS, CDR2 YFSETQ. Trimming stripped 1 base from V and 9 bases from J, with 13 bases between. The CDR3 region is CASSLLVAGKAFF. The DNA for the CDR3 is TGCGCCAGCAGCTTGTTGGTCGCGGGGAAAGCTTTCTTT.

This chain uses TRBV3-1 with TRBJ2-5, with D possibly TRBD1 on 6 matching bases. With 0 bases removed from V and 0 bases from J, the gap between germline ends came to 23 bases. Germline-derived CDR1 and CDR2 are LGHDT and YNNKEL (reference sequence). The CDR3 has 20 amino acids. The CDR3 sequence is CASSQDEYTPGHQYQETQYF. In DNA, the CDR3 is TGTGCCAGCAGCCAAGATGAGTATACCCCGGGACACCAGTACCAAGAGACCCAGTACTTC.

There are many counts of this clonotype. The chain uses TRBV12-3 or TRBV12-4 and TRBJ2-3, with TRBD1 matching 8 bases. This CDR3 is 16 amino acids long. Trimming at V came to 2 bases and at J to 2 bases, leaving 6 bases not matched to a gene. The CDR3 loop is CASSLSRTGNTDTQYF. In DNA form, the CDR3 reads TGTGCCAGCAGTTTATCCCGGACAGGGAACACAGATACGCAGTATTTT.

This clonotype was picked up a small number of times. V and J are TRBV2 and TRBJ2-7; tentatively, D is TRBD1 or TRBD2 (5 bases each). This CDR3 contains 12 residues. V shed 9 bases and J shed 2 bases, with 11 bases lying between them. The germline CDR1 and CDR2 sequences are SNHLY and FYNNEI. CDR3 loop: CASRDLPYEQYF. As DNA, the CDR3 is TGTGCCAGTCGGGACCTCCCCTACGAGCAGTACTTC.

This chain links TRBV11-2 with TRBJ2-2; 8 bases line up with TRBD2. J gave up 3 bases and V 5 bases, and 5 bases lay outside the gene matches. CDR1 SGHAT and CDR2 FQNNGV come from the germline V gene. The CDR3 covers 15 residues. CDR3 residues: CASSPGTRDTGELFF. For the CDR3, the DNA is TGTGCCAGCAGCCCCGGGACTAGGGACACCGGGGAGCTGTTTTTT.

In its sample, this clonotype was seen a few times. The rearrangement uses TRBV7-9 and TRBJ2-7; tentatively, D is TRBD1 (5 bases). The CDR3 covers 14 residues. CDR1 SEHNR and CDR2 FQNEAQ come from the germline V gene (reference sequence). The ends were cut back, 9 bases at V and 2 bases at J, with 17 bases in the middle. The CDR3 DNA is TGTGCCAGGAACCTCGAAGGGGCTACCTACGAGCAGTACTTC. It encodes CARNLEGATYEQYF.

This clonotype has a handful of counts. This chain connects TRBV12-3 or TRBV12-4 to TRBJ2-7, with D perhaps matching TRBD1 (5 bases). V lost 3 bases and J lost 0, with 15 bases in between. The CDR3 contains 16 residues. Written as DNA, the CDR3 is TGTGCCAGCAGTTTGAGTTTGGGGCAGAGCTCCTACGAGCAGTACTTC. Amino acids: CASSLSLGQSSYEQYF.

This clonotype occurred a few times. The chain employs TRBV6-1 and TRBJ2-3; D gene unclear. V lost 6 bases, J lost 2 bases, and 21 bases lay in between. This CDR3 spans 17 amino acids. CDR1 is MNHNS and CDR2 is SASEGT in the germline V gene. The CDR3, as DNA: TGTGCCAGCAGCCGTACCCCTTCCTTCGGAGTCACAGATACGCAGTATTTT. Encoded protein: CASSRTPSFGVTDTQYF.

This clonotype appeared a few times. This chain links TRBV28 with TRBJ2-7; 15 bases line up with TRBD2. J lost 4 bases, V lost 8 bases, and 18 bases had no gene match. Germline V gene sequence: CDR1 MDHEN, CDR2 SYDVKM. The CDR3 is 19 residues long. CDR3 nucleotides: TGTGCCAGCGGACGAGAACCGGGACTAGCGGGGGGACGAGCGTACGAGCAGTACTTC. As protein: CASGREPGLAGGRAYEQYF.

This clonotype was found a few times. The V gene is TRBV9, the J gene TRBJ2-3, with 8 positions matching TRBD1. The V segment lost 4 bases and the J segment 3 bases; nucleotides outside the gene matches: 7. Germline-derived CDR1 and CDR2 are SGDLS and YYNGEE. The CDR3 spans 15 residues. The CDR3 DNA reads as TGTGCCAGCAGCACTAGGACAGGGATTACAGATACGCAGTATTTT. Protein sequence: CASSTRTGITDTQYF.

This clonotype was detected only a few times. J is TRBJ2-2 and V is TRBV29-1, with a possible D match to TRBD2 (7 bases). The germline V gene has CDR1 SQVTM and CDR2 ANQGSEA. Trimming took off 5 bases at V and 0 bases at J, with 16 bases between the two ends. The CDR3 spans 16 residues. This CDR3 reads CSVTRGGAANTGELFF. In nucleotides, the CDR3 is TGCAGCGTTACCCGAGGGGGGGCCGCGAACACCGGGGAGCTGTTTTTT.

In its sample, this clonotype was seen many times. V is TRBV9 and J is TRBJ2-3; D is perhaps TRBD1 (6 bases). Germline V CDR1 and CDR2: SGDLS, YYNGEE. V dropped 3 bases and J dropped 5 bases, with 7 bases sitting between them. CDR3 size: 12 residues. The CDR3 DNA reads TGTGCCAGCAGCGGACAGGTAGATACGCAGTATTTT. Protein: CASSGQVDTQYF.

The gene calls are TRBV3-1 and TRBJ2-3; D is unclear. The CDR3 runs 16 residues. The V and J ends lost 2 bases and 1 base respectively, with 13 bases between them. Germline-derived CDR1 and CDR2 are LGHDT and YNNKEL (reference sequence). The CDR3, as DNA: TGTGCCAGCAGCCAAAACTATTTCCGGGGCACAGATACGCAGTATTTT. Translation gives CASSQNYFRGTDTQYF.

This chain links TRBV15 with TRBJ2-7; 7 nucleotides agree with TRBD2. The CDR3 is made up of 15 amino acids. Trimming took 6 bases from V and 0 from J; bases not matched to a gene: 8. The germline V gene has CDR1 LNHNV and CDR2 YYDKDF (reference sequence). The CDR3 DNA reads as TGTGCCACCAGAGAAGCAGCGGGGTTCTCCTACGAGCAGTACTTC. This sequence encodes CATREAAGFSYEQYF. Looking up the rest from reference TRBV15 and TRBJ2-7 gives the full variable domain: DAMVIQNPRYQVTQFGKPVTLSCSQTLNHNVMYWYQQKSSQAPKLLFHYYDKDFNNEADTPDNFQSRRPNTSFCFLDIRSPGLGDTAMYLCATREAAGFSYEQYFGPGTRLTVT.

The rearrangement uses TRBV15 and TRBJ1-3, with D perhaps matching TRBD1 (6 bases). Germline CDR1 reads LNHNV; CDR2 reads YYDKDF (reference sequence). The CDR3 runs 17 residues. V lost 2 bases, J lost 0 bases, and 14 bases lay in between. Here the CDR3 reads CATSRIGQSISGNTIYF. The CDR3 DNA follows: TGTGCCACCAGCAGAATCGGACAGTCGATCTCTGGAAACACCATATATTTT.